Included here is one T cell receptor (beta chain) sequence, with context. Its antigen is currently not known. It has no much larger one-base neighbor in the sample; base qualities were not kept. These data originate in a study of blood T cell repertoires in COVID-19 (dated by TCRdb to 2020 to 2021). Context from the whole study: The collaborator samples originated in the United States, Italy and Spain and spanned the acute and convalescent phases of COVID-19. The sample metadata nearly always contained a de-identified subject ID, COVID-19 status, age in years and sex. HLA class I and class II types, where available, came from metadata supplied by the sample provider rather than from assay-based typing. The prospective study material was composed of cDNA or gDNA derived from T cells, B-cell-depleted T cells, or PBMCs. The repertoires were released in a freely available public database meant as a resource for research on the immune response to SARS-CoV-2. The samples were drawn from two sources: the first 160 participants of the ongoing ImmuneRACE study, and over 950 subjects contributed by 6 global collaborators. The dataset comprised deeply sampled blood TCRbeta repertoires from subjects exposed to, actively infected with, or recovered from COVID-19. What the authors observed across the whole study: The amount of clinical and demographic metadata varied by source and participant and was provided uncurated.

V is clipped by 5 bases and J by 3 bases, and the sequence between their germline boundaries is 14 bases long. From the germline V gene (reference sequence), CDR1 is LNHNV and CDR2 is YYDKDF. From the cysteine through the phenylalanine, the CDR3 covers 14 amino acids. The only DNA kept is the CDR3, 42 bases in frame from the first base. Participants in the prospective study were aged about 18 to 95 years, lived in 20 to 30 United States geographic areas, and enrolled through a virtual design. In the prospective study, participants were assigned to cohorts based on the clinical history participants reported in a screening survey and a study questionnaire. For ImmuneRACE Cohort 3, a participant was defined as recovered based on two consecutive negative NP/OP PCR tests, clearance by a healthcare professional, or resolution of symptoms. In the prospective study, mobile phlebotomists collected whole blood, serum and a nasopharyngeal or oropharyngeal swab from each participant. Participants in the prospective study had the option to provide additional blood draws and questionnaires over an approximately 2-month period. Before DNA extraction, blood samples from the prospective study were shipped at room temperature or frozen.

TCRbeta CDR3 regions were amplified from genomic DNA using the immunoSEQ Assay, a bias-controlled multiplex PCR. On the study's bioinformatics: Within the assay, amplification of reference gene primers was used to estimate how many nucleated cells each sample contained. Sequence reads were collapsed and filtered to measure the absolute abundance of every unique TCRbeta CDR3 rearrangement. For each sample, productive Simpson clonality was calculated as the square root of Simpson's diversity index over productive rearrangements. TCRdb's version of the immuneACCESS table is confined to in-frame rearrangements and falls short of the full clone set. An unresolved V gene accounts for under half of the shortfall where checked; the remainder is of unknown origin. That table is the source of V, J and clone size, and D and trimming were worked out from the DNA. The sample has about 250,000 clones on record, around 84% of them singletons. The ten largest clones take up less than 20% of the sample.

The sequenced sample was PBMCs or T cells enriched from blood (not recorded which). This chain joins TRBV15 to TRBJ2-7; TRBD2 is a possible D gene, resting on 6 matching bases. The origin of this receptor is a man aged 18 to 29 who had recovered from COVID-19. The nucleotide sequence reads as follows: TGTGCCACCAGCTGGGGACTTGGTGACTACGAGCAGTACTTC. It translates as CATSWGLGDYEQYF.